This TCR beta chain was sequenced during a study of blood T cell repertoires in COVID-19. Germline V CDR1 and CDR2: MNHEY, SMNVEV (reference sequence). Trimming took 7 bases from V and 4 from J, leaving 35 bases between them. CDR3 length: 21 amino acids. In the authors' workflow: Reference gene primer amplification in the assay estimated nucleated cell counts. Some clones are missing from TCRdb's copy, which holds only in-frame ones; the method was immunoSEQ multiplex PCR. V and J calls and clone size are given by that table; D and trimming were obtained from the DNA. The repertoire has roughly 30,000 clones, over 85% of them found once; the top ten carry 4% to 6.5%.

The sequenced sample was peripheral blood. The source of this sequence is a human donor in a cohort sampled during active COVID-19. This sequence joins TRBV27 and TRBJ2-1; unclear D gene. CDR3 DNA: TGTGCCAGCAATTTTATCCCGTCCCTTACCAGTACTGGCACTAAGTACAATGAGCAGTTCTTC. Encoded protein: CASNFIPSLTSTGTKYNEQFF.